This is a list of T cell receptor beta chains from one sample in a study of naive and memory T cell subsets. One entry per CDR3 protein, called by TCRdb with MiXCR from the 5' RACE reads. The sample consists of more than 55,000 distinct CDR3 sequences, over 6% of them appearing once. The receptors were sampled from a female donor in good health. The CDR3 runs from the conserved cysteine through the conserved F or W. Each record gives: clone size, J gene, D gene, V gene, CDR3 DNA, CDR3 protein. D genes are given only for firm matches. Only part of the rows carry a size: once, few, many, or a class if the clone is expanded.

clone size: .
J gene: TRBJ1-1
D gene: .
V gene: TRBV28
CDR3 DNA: TGTGCCAGCAGTACCCCGTCAGGTAGCGGAGCTTTCTTT
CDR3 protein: CASSTPSGSGAFF

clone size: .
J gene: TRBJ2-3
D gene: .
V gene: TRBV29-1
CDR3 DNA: TGCAGCGTTGAAGACATCACAGATACGCAGTATTTT
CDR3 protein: CSVEDITDTQYF

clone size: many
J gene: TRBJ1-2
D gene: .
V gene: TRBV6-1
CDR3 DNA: TGTGCCAGCAGTGAAGATTTTCGCTACAGGGCGGGTGGCTACACCTTC
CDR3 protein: CASSEDFRYRAGGYTF

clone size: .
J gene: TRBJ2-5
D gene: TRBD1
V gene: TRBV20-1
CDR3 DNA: TGCAGTGCGTTGAGACAGGGTGCGTCAGAGACCCAGTACTTC
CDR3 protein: CSALRQGASETQYF

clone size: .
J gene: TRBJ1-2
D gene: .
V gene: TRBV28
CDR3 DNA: TGTGCCAGCAGCCGTATCCGAGCTAACTATGGCTACACCTTC
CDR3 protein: CASSRIRANYGYTF

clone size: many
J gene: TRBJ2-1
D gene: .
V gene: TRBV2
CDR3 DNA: TGTGCCGTGGAGGTCCGGGGGGCCAGAAATGAGCAGTTCTTC
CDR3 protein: CAVEVRGARNEQFF

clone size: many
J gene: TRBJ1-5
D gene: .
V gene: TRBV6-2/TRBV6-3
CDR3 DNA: TGTGCCAGCAGTCCGAGCAATAGCAATCAGCCCCAGCATTTT
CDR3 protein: CASSPSNSNQPQHF

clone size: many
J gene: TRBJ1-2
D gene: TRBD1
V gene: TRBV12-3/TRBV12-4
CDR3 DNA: TGTGCCAGCAGGCCAGGGGGATCCTATGGCTACACCTTC
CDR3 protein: CASRPGGSYGYTF

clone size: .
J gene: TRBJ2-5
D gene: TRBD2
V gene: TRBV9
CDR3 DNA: TGTGCCAGCAGCGTAGGCGGACTAGCGGGGCCAGAGACCCAGTACTTC
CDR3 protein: CASSVGGLAGPETQYF

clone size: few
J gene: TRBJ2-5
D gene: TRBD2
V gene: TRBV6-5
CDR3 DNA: TGTGCCAGCAGTTACGCTAGCGGGGTCCCAGAGACCCAGTACTTC
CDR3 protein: CASSYASGVPETQYF

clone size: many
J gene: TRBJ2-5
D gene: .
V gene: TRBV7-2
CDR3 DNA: TGTGCCAGCAGCTTAGGGGCAGGTGTAGAGACCCAGTACTTC
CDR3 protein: CASSLGAGVETQYF

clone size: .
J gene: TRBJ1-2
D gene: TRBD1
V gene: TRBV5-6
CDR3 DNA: TGTGCCAGCAGCTCCATGGACAGGGGATTGGGTGGCTACACCTTC
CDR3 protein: CASSSMDRGLGGYTF

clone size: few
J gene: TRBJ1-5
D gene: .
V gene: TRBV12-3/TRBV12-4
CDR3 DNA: TGTGCCAGCAGGAGGGACAACAATCAGCCCCAGCATTTT
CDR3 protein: CASRRDNNQPQHF

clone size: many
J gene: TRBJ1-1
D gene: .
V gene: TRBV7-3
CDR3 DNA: TGTGCCAGCAGCGACGGGACGGGCACTGAAGCTTTCTTT
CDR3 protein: CASSDGTGTEAFF

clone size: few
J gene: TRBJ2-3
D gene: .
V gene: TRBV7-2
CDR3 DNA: TGTGCCAGCAGCTTAGTAACAGCTCCAGATACGCAGTATTTT
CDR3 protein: CASSLVTAPDTQYF

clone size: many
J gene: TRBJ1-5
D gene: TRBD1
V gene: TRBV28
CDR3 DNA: TGTGCCAGCAGTCGGACAGGACGATTCGGGACAAATCAGCCCCAGCATTTT
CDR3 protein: CASSRTGRFGTNQPQHF

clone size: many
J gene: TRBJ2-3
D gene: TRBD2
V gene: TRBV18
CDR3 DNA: TGTGCCAGCTCACCACGGATGCGGGGGGGCGACGATACGCAGTATTTT
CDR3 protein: CASSPRMRGGDDTQYF

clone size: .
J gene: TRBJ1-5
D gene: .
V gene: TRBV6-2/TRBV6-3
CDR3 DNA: TGTGCCAGCACCGCCCCGCCCTATCCTGGTCGCAATCAGCCCCAGCATTTT
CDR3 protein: CASTAPPYPGRNQPQHF

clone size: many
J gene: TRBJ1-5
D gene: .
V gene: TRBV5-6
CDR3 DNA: TGTGCCAGCAGCGTCAGAGCGAATCAGCCCCAGCATTTT
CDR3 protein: CASSVRANQPQHF

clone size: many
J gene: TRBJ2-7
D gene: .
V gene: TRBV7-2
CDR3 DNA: TGTGCCAGCAGCTCCCCCGGGTCTCGGTCCTACGAGCAGTACTTC
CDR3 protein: CASSSPGSRSYEQYF

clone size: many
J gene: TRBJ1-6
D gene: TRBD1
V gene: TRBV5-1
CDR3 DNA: TGCGCCAGCAGCCGGACAGGGAATAATTCACCCCTCCACTTT
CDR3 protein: CASSRTGNNSPLHF

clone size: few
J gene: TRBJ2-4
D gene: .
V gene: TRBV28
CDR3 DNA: TGTGCCAGCAGTCCGCCAGCGATGGCCAAAAACATTCAGTACTTC
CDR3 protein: CASSPPAMAKNIQYF

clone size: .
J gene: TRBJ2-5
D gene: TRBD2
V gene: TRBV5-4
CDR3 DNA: TGTGCCAGCAGCCGAGGGACTAGCGGACAAGAGACCCAGTACTTC
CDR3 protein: CASSRGTSGQETQYF

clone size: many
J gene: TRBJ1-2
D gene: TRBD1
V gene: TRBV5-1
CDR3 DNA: TGCGCCAGCAGCTCCGGACAGGGCGGAGACTATGGCTACACCTTC
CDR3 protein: CASSSGQGGDYGYTF

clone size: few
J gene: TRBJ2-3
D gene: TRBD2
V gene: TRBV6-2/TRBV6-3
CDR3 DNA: TGTGCCAGCAGTTACTCGGGGACTACCCTCACAGATACGCAGTATTTT
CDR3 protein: CASSYSGTTLTDTQYF

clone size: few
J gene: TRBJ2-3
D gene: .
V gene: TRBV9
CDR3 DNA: TGTGCCAGCAGCACCGGCGTCACAGATACGCAGTATTTT
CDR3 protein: CASSTGVTDTQYF

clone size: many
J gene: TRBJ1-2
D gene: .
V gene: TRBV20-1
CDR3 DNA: TGCAGTGCTAGACCCCGAGACACCTATGGCTACACCTTC
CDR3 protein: CSARPRDTYGYTF

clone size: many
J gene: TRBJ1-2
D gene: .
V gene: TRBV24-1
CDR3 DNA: TGTGCCACCAGTGAGCAGGGGTATGGCTACACCTTC
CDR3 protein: CATSEQGYGYTF

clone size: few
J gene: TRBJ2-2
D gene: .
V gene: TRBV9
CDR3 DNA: TGTGCCAGCAGCGTAGGGCGGGCGGAAAACACCGGGGAGCTGTTTTTT
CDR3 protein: CASSVGRAENTGELFF

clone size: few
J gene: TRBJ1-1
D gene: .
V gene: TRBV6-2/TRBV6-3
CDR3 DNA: TGTGCCAGCACCCTAACCACCTTGGGTGAAGCTTTCTTT
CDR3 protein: CASTLTTLGEAFF

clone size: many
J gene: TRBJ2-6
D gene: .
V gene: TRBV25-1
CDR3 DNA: TGTGCCAGCAGTGAATATGGCAGGGGTTATTCAGGGGCCAACGTCCTGACTTTC
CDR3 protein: CASSEYGRGYSGANVLTF

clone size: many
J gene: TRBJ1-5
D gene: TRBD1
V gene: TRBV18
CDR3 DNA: TGTGCCAGCTCACAAGGACAGGGAATTCAGCCCCAGCATTTT
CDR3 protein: CASSQGQGIQPQHF

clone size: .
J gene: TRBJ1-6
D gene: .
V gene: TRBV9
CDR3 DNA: TGTGCCAGCAGCTTTTCAGGGGTGGATTCACCCCTCCACTTT
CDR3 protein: CASSFSGVDSPLHF

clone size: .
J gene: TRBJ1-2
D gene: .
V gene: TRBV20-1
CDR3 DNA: TGCAGTGCTAGAAGCTATGGCGACACCTTC
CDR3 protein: CSARSYGDTF

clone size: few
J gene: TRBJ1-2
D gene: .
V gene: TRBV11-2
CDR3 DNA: TGTGCCAGCAGCTTAGATCCTACCAGCAGGAATGGCTACACCTTC
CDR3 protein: CASSLDPTSRNGYTF

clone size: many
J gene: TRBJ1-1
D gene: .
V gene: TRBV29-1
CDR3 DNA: TGCAGCGTTCAAGGGGCGATGAACACTGAAGCTTTCTTT
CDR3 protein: CSVQGAMNTEAFF

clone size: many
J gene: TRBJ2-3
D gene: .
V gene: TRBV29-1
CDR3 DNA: TGCAGCGCTGCCGTGGGGGGCCCCACAGATACGCAGTATTTT
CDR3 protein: CSAAVGGPTDTQYF

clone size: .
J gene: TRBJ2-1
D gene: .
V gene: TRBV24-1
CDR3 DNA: TGTGCCACCAGTGATTTCCGCCCTGGTGGGCAGTTCTTC
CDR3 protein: CATSDFRPGGQFF

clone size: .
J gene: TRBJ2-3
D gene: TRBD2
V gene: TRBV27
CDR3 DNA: TGTGCCAGCAGTTTACGGCACGGGGGGACAGATACGCAGTATTTT
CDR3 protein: CASSLRHGGTDTQYF

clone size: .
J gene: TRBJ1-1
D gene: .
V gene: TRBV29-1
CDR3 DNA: TGCAGCGTTGGAGGACTGCCGAACACTGAAGCTTTCTTT
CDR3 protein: CSVGGLPNTEAFF

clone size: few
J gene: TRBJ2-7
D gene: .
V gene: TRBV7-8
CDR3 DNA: TGTGCCAGCAGCGCCTACCGGGCCAACTACGAGCAGTACTTC
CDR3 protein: CASSAYRANYEQYF

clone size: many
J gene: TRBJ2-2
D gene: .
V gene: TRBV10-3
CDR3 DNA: TGTGCCACCGAAGATCAGGGCACCGGGGAGCTGTTTTTT
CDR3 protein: CATEDQGTGELFF

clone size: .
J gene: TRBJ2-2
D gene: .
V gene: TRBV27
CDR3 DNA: TGTGCCAGCCCGGACAGCCCTCTTACTTGGGAGCTGTTTTTT
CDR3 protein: CASPDSPLTWELFF

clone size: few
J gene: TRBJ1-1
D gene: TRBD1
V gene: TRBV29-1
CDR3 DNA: TGCAGCGCAAGGAGGGACAGGGGCAGGAACACTGAAGCTTTCTTT
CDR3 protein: CSARRDRGRNTEAFF

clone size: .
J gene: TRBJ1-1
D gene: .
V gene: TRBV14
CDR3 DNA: TGTGCCAGCAGTTTCTTCAGTAGTTCAGGGAACACTGAAGCTTTCTTT
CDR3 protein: CASSFFSSSGNTEAFF

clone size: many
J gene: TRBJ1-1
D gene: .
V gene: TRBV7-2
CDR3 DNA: TGTGCCAGCAGCAGAGGGGTCTCGGGAGTGTTTGGGGGGGCTGAAGCTTTCTTT
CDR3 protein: CASSRGVSGVFGGAEAFF

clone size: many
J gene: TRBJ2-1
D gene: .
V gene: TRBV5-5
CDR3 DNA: TGTGCCAGCAGCTTGAGGGATGAGCAGTTCTTC
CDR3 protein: CASSLRDEQFF

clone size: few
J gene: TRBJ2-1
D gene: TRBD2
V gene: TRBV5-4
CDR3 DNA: TGTGCCAGCAGCTTGGGTAGCGGGGACTACAATGAGCAGTTCTTC
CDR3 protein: CASSLGSGDYNEQFF

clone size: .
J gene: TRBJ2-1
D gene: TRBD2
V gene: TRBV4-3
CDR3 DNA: TGCGCCAGCAGCCAACTCGGACTAGCGGCGAGCTCCTACAATGAGCAGTTCTTC
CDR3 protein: CASSQLGLAASSYNEQFF

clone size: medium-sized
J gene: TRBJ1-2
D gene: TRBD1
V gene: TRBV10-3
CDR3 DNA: TGTGCCATCATGGGGACAGGGAGGTATGGCTACACCTTC
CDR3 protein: CAIMGTGRYGYTF

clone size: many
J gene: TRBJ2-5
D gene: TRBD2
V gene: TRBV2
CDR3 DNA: TGTGCCAGCAGTGAAGGTGGCGGGGGGGTCCAAGAGACCCAGTACTTC
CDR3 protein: CASSEGGGGVQETQYF

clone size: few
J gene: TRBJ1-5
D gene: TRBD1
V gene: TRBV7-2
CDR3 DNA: TGTGCCAGCAGCCCCCGGACAGGGCTCCAGCCCCAGCATTTT
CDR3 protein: CASSPRTGLQPQHF

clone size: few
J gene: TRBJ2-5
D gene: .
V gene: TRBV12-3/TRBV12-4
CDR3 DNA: TGTGCCAGCGCCCAGGAGGAGGTCTGGGAGACCCAGTACTTC
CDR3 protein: CASAQEEVWETQYF

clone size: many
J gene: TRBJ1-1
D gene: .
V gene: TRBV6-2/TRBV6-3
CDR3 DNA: TGTGCCAGCAGACCCGCAATGCGGGATGAAGCTTTCTTT
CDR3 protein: CASRPAMRDEAFF

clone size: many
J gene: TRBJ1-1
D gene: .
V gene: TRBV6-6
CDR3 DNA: TGTGCCAGCAGTTTCCCGGGGAATGAAGCTTTCTTT
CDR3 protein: CASSFPGNEAFF